Detailed here is one T cell receptor (beta chain). Its antigen is currently not known. Base quality data are lacking; no much larger clone is found one base away. The immunoSEQ Assay, a bias-controlled multiplex PCR, was used to amplify TCRbeta CDR3 regions from genomic DNA. The study's processing was this. The number of nucleated cells in each sample was estimated by amplification of reference gene primers within the assay. To quantify the absolute abundance of each unique TCRbeta CDR3 rearrangement, sequence reads were collapsed and filtered. For each sample, productive Simpson clonality was calculated as the square root of Simpson's diversity index across productive rearrangements. As stored in TCRdb, this immuneACCESS dataset retains in-frame rearrangements with V and J assigned. A fraction of the clones does not appear; measured against another copy, unresolved V genes explain less than half of the discrepancy, and the remainder lacks a known reason. Clone size and the V and J calls come from that table; the DNA yielded D and trimming. The sample data list 250,000 to 300,000 clones, and more than 75% of these were observed just once. Together, the top ten hold approximately 2% of the sample.

In the prospective study, participants were roughly 18 to 95 years old, resided in about two dozen geographic areas of the United States, and were enrolled through a virtual design. In the prospective study, cohorts were assigned on the basis of participant-reported clinical history obtained from a screening survey and a study questionnaire. Mobile phlebotomists in the prospective study collected whole blood, serum and a nasopharyngeal or oropharyngeal swab from every participant. Over a roughly 2-month period, participants in the prospective study had the option of providing additional blood draws and questionnaires. Prospective study blood samples were shipped either frozen or at room temperature before DNA extraction. CDR1 WNHNN and CDR2 SYGVQD were looked up in the germline V gene (reference sequence). V is pruned by 2 bases and J by 1 base, leaving 0 bases of the junction without a gene match. Counted from cysteine to phenylalanine, this CDR3 has 14 amino acids. Only the CDR3 region is kept as DNA, spanning 42 bases read in frame from base 1.

The data belong to a study of blood T cell repertoires in COVID-19 (TCRdb year 2020). Regarding the study in general: Recovered participants in ImmuneRACE Cohort 3 were defined by two consecutive negative NP/OP PCR tests, clearance by a healthcare professional, or resolution of symptoms. Sample metadata almost always included a de-identified subject ID, COVID-19 status, age in years and sex. Where HLA class I and class II types were available, the types were taken from metadata supplied by the sample provider, not from assay-based typing. A freely available public database, intended as a resource for researchers studying the immune response to SARS-CoV-2, is where the repertoires were released. Samples from collaborators originated in the United States, Italy and Spain and spanned both the acute and convalescent phases of COVID-19. The dataset comprised deeply sampled blood TCRbeta repertoires from subjects exposed to, actively infected with, or recovered from COVID-19. The prospective study material was composed of cDNA or gDNA derived from T cells, B-cell-depleted T cells, or PBMCs. The samples were drawn from two sources: the first 160 participants of the ongoing ImmuneRACE study, and 1,200 or so subjects contributed by 6 global collaborators.

Beyond this particular receptor, the publication reports: Clinical and demographic metadata were provided uncurated, with the amount varying by source and participant.

The sample consisted of PBMCs or T cells enriched from blood (not recorded which). The origin of this receptor is a woman aged 60-75 years in a cohort exposed to, infected with or recovered from COVID-19 (not recorded which). The chain was built from TRBV10-1 and TRBJ2-7; 9 bases in the junction line up with TRBD2. The CDR3 region: CASSESGRSYEQYF. The DNA reads as follows: TGCGCCAGCAGTGAGAGCGGGAGGTCCTACGAGCAGTACTTC.